The 23 T cell receptor beta chains below all came from one sample that was sequenced in a study of post-analysis software for immune sequencing data. Overall study findings and caveats: Patients used about 5 TRBV segments, including TRBV5-6, TRBV5-1 and TRBV20-1, more often than controls.

Presence of unique molecular identifiers characterized the TCR beta cDNA libraries. TCRdb passed the PCR reads through MiXCR, listing each CDR3 protein once. The sample has 820,000 or so distinct CDR3 sequences; approximately 57% are singletons. Their specific antigens are unknown. Sequencing was carried out using blood. All receptors come from a girl aged 10 to 17 with multiple sclerosis.

This clonotype has only a few counts. This chain joins TRBV9 and TRBJ1-5; the D is unclear. This CDR3 comprises 15 residues. V lost 0 bases and J 4 bases, leaving 11 bases between the germline ends. The germline V gene has CDR1 SGDLS and CDR2 YYNGEE. The CDR3 reads CASSVEGGRNQPQHF. CDR3 nucleotide sequence: TGTGCCAGCAGCGTAGAGGGAGGGCGAAATCAGCCCCAGCATTTT.

This rearrangement joins TRBV20-1 to TRBJ1-2, with no clear D. Germline loops: CDR1 DFQATT, CDR2 SNEGSKA (reference sequence). Trimming shortened V by 1 base and J by 4 bases, and 25 bases separated the two germline ends. CDR3 length: 18 amino acids. CDR3 region: CSARVWWLTSHNSYGYTF. For the CDR3, the DNA is TGCAGTGCTAGAGTCTGGTGGCTCACCTCACATAACAGCTATGGCTACACCTTC.

The chain combines TRBV12-3 or TRBV12-4 with TRBJ1-2; 7 bases line up with TRBD1. This CDR3 region has 14 residues. V lost 1 base to trimming and J lost 3 bases; unmatched junction nucleotides: 2. Written as DNA, the CDR3 is TGTGCCAGCAGTTTAGGACAGGGCTACTATGGCTACACCTTC. It translates to CASSLGQGYYGYTF.

J is TRBJ2-7 and V is TRBV20-1; D is unresolved. The germline V gene has CDR1 DFQATT and CDR2 SNEGSKA (reference sequence). Deletions cut 0 bases from V and 4 bases from J, with 13 bases between. The CDR3 covers 14 residues. CDR3 in amino acids: CSARDRNLFYEQYF. The CDR3 DNA is TGCAGTGCTAGAGATCGGAATCTATTTTACGAGCAGTACTTC.

This sequence joins TRBV5-1 and TRBJ2-5, with 10 positions matching TRBD1. This CDR3 comprises 16 residues. Losses at the gene ends were 2 bases for V and 2 bases for J; bases not matched to a gene: 6. CDR1 is SGHRS, CDR2 YFSETQ, per germline. The DNA of the CDR3 is TGCGCCAGCAGCTTAACCGGGACAGGGGTACAAGAGACCCAGTACTTC. Its protein is CASSLTGTGVQETQYF.

The V and J genes are TRBV7-9 and TRBJ1-1; TRBD1 is a possible D gene (5 bases). The CDR3 sequence is 11 residues long. V shed 7 bases and J shed 8 bases, with 11 bases lying between them. Germline V CDR1 and CDR2: SEHNR, FQNEAQ (reference sequence). CDR3 region: CASNLGQEAFF. As DNA, the CDR3 is TGTGCCAGCAACCTCGGACAAGAAGCTTTCTTT. The variable domain in full, completed from reference TRBV7-9 and TRBJ1-1, reads DTGVSQNPRHKITKRGQNVTFRCDPISEHNRLYWYRQTLGQGPEFLTYFQNEAQLEKSRLLSDRFSAERPKGSFSTLEIQRTEQGDSAMYLCASNLGQEAFFGQGTRLTVV.

The rearrangement links TRBV4-1 to TRBJ1-4, with D hard to call. Per germline, CDR1 MGHRA and CDR2 YSYEKL. V was cut by 2 bases and J by 5 bases, with 9 bases left in between. The CDR3 length is 14 residues. In nucleotides, the CDR3 is TGCGCCAGCAGCCAAAGAATCGGGAATGAAAAACTGTTTTTT. This gives the protein CASSQRIGNEKLFF.

This clonotype showed up just a few times. The chain employs TRBV5-5 and TRBJ2-7, with D maybe TRBD1 (5 bases). With 0 bases removed from V and 3 bases from J, the gap between germline ends came to 10 bases. The CDR3 runs 14 residues. Germline V gene data show CDR1 as SGHKS and CDR2 as YYEKEE (reference sequence). CDR3 residues: CASSLAGNVYEQYF. The CDR3 DNA reads TGTGCCAGCAGCTTGGCAGGGAACGTCTACGAGCAGTACTTC.

This clonotype appeared a few times. V gene TRBV20-1 combines with J gene TRBJ2-4; D unresolved. The J call is uncertain, as TRBJ2-7 better fits the DNA end. Germline lookup yields CDR1 DFQATT and CDR2 SNEGSKA (reference sequence). This CDR3 has 13 amino acids. This CDR3 is CSASFPGTYEQYF. Written as DNA, the CDR3 is TGCAGTGCTAGTTTCCCGGGCACGTACGAGCAGTACTTC.

This clonotype was recorded a few times. V is TRBV12-3 or TRBV12-4 and J is TRBJ2-3; 7 bases are a match to TRBD1. After removal of 7 bases from V and 6 bases from J, the junction contained 16 bases not matched to a gene. The CDR3 loop spans 16 amino acids. The CDR3 coding sequence is TGTGCCAGCAACAGCGGACAGGCATCCTTTTCGGATACGCAGTATTTT. Its protein is CASNSGQASFSDTQYF.

The chain carries TRBV12-3 or TRBV12-4 and TRBJ1-5, with TRBD1 identical over 7 bases. J gave up 3 bases and V 6 bases, and 5 bases lay outside the gene matches. This CDR3 spans 14 amino acids. In DNA, the CDR3 is TGTGCCAGCAGGAACAGGGGTTACAATCAGCCCCAGCATTTT. This sequence encodes CASRNRGYNQPQHF.

This clonotype appeared many times. V is TRBV6-5 and J is TRBJ2-6; unclear D gene. Between the trimmed V and J ends, which lost 7 bases and 2 bases, there was a span of 15 bases. The CDR3 spans 16 residues. Germline V lookup: CDR1 MNHEY, CDR2 SVGAGI. In DNA, the CDR3 is TGTGCCAGCACCGACTTTGACATTGCTGGGGCCAACGTCCTGACTTTC. This sequence encodes CASTDFDIAGANVLTF.

This rearrangement joins TRBV5-6 to TRBJ2-5; TRBD1 aligns across 7 bases. Germline loops: CDR1 SGHDT, CDR2 YYEEEE. The CDR3 extends over 15 amino acids. The V segment lost 0 bases and the J segment 1 base; nucleotides outside the gene matches: 3. CDR3 coding DNA: TGTGCCAGCAGCTTGGTGGGACAGATCCAAGAGACCCAGTACTTC. Amino acids: CASSLVGQIQETQYF.

This clonotype was seen once. No DNA is shown, since the ends of the CDR3 on it are uncertain; the CDR3 is the one TCRdb lists. This chain connects TRBV7-9 to TRBJ1-6; the table gives TRBD1 as D, unverified against the DNA. The CDR3 totals 14 residues, both ends included. From germline, CDR1 is SEHNR and CDR2 FQNEAQ (reference sequence). CDR3 sequence reads: CANSFGPGDSPLHF.

This chain connects TRBV2 to TRBJ1-2; no clear D gene. Germline CDR1 is SNHLY and CDR2 is FYNNEI. Between the trimmed V and J ends, which lost 8 bases and 3 bases, there was a span of 13 bases. The CDR3 consists of 13 residues. In nucleotides, the CDR3 is TGTGCCAGCGGGGAAGGGCAGCACTATGGCTACACCTTC. Translated: CASGEGQHYGYTF. Using reference TRBV2 and TRBJ1-2 for the parts outside the CDR3, the full variable domain is EPEVTQTPSHQVTQMGQEVILRCVPISNHLYFYWYRQILGQKVEFLVSFYNNEISEKSEIFDDQFSVERPDGSNFTLKIRSTKLEDSAMYFCASGEGQHYGYTFGSGTRLTVV.

V gene TRBV7-3 combines with J gene TRBJ2-3, with D possibly being TRBD2 (5 bases). The CDR3 length is 17 residues. Germline CDR1 reads SGHTA; CDR2 reads FQGTGA. V dropped 5 bases and J dropped 5 bases, with 23 bases sitting between them. In DNA form, the CDR3 reads TGTGCCAGCAGCCCAGCTCCGGCATCAGGAGGTGAAGATACGCAGTATTTT. Translation: CASSPAPASGGEDTQYF.

The rearrangement joins TRBV6-5 to TRBJ2-5; D not certain. There are 14 residues in the CDR3. With 0 bases removed from V and 4 bases from J, the gap between germline ends came to 9 bases. The germline CDR1 and CDR2 sequences are MNHEY and SVGAGI. The CDR3 loop is CASSYSEIGETQYF. The CDR3 region has the DNA TGTGCCAGCAGTTACTCGGAAATCGGAGAGACCCAGTACTTC.

This clonotype was observed a few times. The rearrangement uses TRBV2 and TRBJ2-7; D may be TRBD1 (5 bases). The tail of the sequence fits TRBJ2-5 better, so the J call may be wrong. The CDR3 spans 12 residues. In germline, CDR1 is SNHLY, CDR2 FYNNEI. The CDR3 DNA follows: TGTGCCAGCAGTGGCAGGGCTGAGACCCAGTACTTC. Its protein product is CASSGRAETQYF.

The chain uses TRBV5-1 and TRBJ1-2; D gene ambiguous. CDR1 is SGHRS and CDR2 is YFSETQ in the germline V gene. The CDR3 covers 14 residues. V was trimmed by 4 bases and J by 3 bases, leaving 13 bases between them. In nucleotides, the CDR3 is TGCGCCAGCAGCGAATACGGTCCGGACTATGGCTACACCTTC. Translated, it gives CASSEYGPDYGYTF. The full variable domain, rest sourced from reference TRBV5-1 and TRBJ1-2, is KAGVTQTPRYLIKTRGQQVTLSCSPISGHRSVSWYQQTPGQGLQFLFEYFSETQRNKGNFPGRFSGRQFSNSRSEMNVSTLELGDSALYLCASSEYGPDYGYTFGSGTRLTVV.

The rearrangement joins TRBV4-1 to TRBJ2-5, with 8 bases fitting TRBD2. The CDR3 is made up of 16 amino acids. Germline values: CDR1 MGHRA, CDR2 YSYEKL. The junction had 5 bases not matched to a gene; V was cut back by 0 bases and J by 2 bases. For the CDR3, the DNA is TGCGCCAGCAGCCAAGATCGGCCTAGCGGGCAAGAGACCCAGTACTTC. The encoded protein is CASSQDRPSGQETQYF.

V usage is TRBV29-1 and J usage is TRBJ2-4; 11 bases are a match to TRBD1. The J segment lost 8 bases and the V segment lost 6 bases, leaving 6 bases of the junction unmatched. This CDR3 has 13 residues. Germline assignment: CDR1 SQVTM and CDR2 ANQGSEA. CDR3 protein: CSVTGTGGYIQYF. CDR3 nucleotide sequence: TGCAGCGTAACCGGGACAGGGGGGTACATTCAGTACTTC.

V gene TRBV12-3 or TRBV12-4 combines with J gene TRBJ2-5, with 10 positions matching TRBD2. Trimming took 1 base from V and 4 from J; bases not matched to a gene: 21. The CDR3 is 21 residues long. The CDR3 DNA sequence: TGTGCCAGCAGTTTAGGGCGATTGGGATCTAGCGGGAGAGGGGCTGGAGAGACCCAGTACTTC. It is translated as CASSLGRLGSSGRGAGETQYF.

The gene calls are TRBV5-6 and TRBJ2-7, with 10 bases lining up with TRBD1. Germline CDR1 and CDR2: SGHDT and YYEEEE. After removal of 3 bases from V and 3 bases from J, the junction contained 6 bases not matched to a gene. The CDR3 sequence is 15 residues long. CDR3 coding DNA: TGTGCCAGCAGCTCGGGGACAGGGGACAGCTACGAGCAGTACTTC. Amino acid sequence: CASSSGTGDSYEQYF.